The clone carrying this T cell receptor (beta chain) was found a few times. The antigen remains undetermined. The record originates from a study of cytomegalovirus exposure and HLA in healthy donors. Study in general: In a previous analysis, more than 90 million unique TCR beta sequences were found from 150 million to 200 million T cells. General study points: For most TCR sequences rarity was the rule, although some public TCRs occurred in many donors. In a later analysis, HLA-associated beta chains showed higher expansion and lower generation probabilities than comparable chains.

J lost 0 bases, V lost 1 base, and 4 bases had no gene match. Germline assignment: CDR1 LGHNA and CDR2 YNFKEQ. The CDR3 is 16 residues long. It was with 60 Vbeta and 13 Jbeta primers that the PCR ran. TCRdb keeps only in-frame clones here, not all; method: immunoSEQ multiplex PCR. This table has some 250,000 clones, over 80% appearing once. The chain links TRBV4-2 to TRBJ2-5; 8 bases agree with TRBD1. This receptor was identified in a middle-aged woman in good health and CMV-seropositive. Sequencing was performed on PBMCs. The CDR3 protein is CASSQGQGLYQETQYF. The DNA for the CDR3 is TGTGCCAGCAGCCAAGGACAGGGGTTATACCAAGAGACCCAGTACTTC.